This TCR beta chain originates from a study of T cells in Graves' hyperthyroidism and ophthalmopathy (dated by TCRdb to between 2018 and 2021). Regarding the study in general: Peripheral blood was sampled at the time of initial diagnosis, prior to any treatment. To identify distinguishing TCR V-J signatures, a discovery cohort of about 95 patients was used, comprising some 43 with Graves' ophthalmopathy and some 60 with stable Graves' hyperthyroidism. Whether ophthalmopathy could be predicted prospectively was tested in an independent validation cohort made up of 18 hyperthyroidism patients plus 17 patients who later progressed to ophthalmopathy. The 100 or so discovery patients were divided at random into training and test sets in a 7:3 ratio. In addition, the study compared T-cell repertoires in thyroid tissue and in blood from five to seven Graves' hyperthyroidism patients. Following sampling, methimazole starting at 30 mg daily was given to hyperthyroidism patients, and high-dose intravenous methylprednisolone was given to ophthalmopathy patients. The paper describes TCR Vbeta CDR3 sequencing of about 140 peripheral blood samples, made up of 43 ophthalmopathy patients, roughly 72 hyperthyroidism patients and roughly 17 progressor patients.

A patient counted as having stable Graves' hyperthyroidism if no progression to ophthalmopathy occurred over 18 months of follow-up. Hyperthyroidism patients were aged 18 to 65 years and newly diagnosed, with disease duration of less than 2 months. Exclusion was applied to patients with uncontrolled infections, other autoimmune diseases, pregnancy or lactation. Clinical symptoms, serum thyroxine and TRAb, thyroid ultrasound, and orbital computed tomography formed the basis for the diagnoses. Ficoll-Paque density gradient centrifugation was used to isolate PBMCs from 9.5 to 10 ml of fresh peripheral blood. Trizol reagent was used to extract total RNA, and RNA quality was then checked on an Agilent 2100 Bioanalyzer. In regard to this clonotype: Its antigen target is currently unknown. Base qualities were left out, and no much larger clone turns up one base away.

The paper's findings and limits, for the study overall: Ophthalmopathy was separated from stable hyperthyroidism by a 13 V-J signature model, with approximately 86% sensitivity and 81% to 82% specificity obtained in cross-validation and 80%/75% obtained in testing. Sample size was not statistically predetermined, and investigators were not blinded to group allocation. Most expanded thyroid clonotypes (frequency above 0.001) were also found in blood, which suggests that blood repertoires may mirror thyroid immune responses. During validation, the model predicted progression to ophthalmopathy a median of about 5.9 months ahead of onset, with around 71% sensitivity and roughly 75% specificity.

From its cysteine to its phenylalanine, the CDR3 spans 16 amino acids. The CDR3 DNA has 48 bases and is translated from base 1. Trimming removed 8 bases from V and 4 bases from J; the gene matches leave 13 bases unexplained. The germline V gene sets CDR1 to ENHRY and CDR2 to SYGVKD. The TCR beta CDR3 regions were amplified from RNA transcripts. The first round of RT-PCR for the TCR CDR3 was performed with the HTBI primer set and the Qiagen OneStep RT-PCR kit. The libraries were constructed in a second round of multiplex PCR and then size-selected and purified. Libraries were sequenced paired-end with 100 bp reads on an Illumina HiSeq2000. From the authors' description of their analysis: SOAPnuke was used to process the raw data, removing reads that contained adapters or uncalled bases, had a mean Phred below 15, or lacked an exact match to the constant primer or identifier. High-quality paired reads were merged using COPE v1.2.5, and each unique nucleotide sequence was defined as a clonotype. MiTCR v1.1 was used to align clonotypes to the IMGT TRBV, TRBD and TRBJ reference segments. Only V-J combinations with frequency above 0.0001, covering about 99% of repertoires, were analysed. The TCS score was defined as F50 (clonal expansion) divided by E x V (chaos), with BLOSUM62-based TCRdist calculated between CDR3 peptides within each V-J. Welch's t-statistics and random forest reduced 514 V-J features to 13, which were used in a naive Bayes classifier (R e1071). Thyroid-blood repertoire similarity was quantified with the Morisita-Horn index. Using fastp at Q25 and MiXCR, TCRdb reprocessed the public reads and kept productive beta chains. Each CDR3 protein appears once, grouped with its most common genes and DNA. The authors' filters were not applied to this entry. This sample comprises roughly 840,000 distinct CDR3 sequences, 35% to 45% of them detected only once. Jointly, the top ten make up around 9.3% of the sample.

This chain joins TRBV10-3 to TRBJ2-2; 7 bases in the junction line up with TRBD1. The source material was blood. This sequence was found in a man between 18 and 35 years old with Graves' hyperthyroidism. The bases read TGTGCCATCGGAAGTCTAGGGGGCGCCGGCACCGGGGAGCTGTTTTTT. The translation is CAIGSLGGAGTGELFF.